This T cell receptor (beta chain) was sequenced for a study of prognosis after radiotherapy for stage I lung cancer. Study summary: The 10 to 15 male and several female patients were aged roughly 53 to 95, median roughly 68 years.

Researchers used two-round multiplex PCR to amplify TCR beta CDR3 starting from genomic DNA. Amplification in first-round PCR relied on primers specific to each TRBV and TRBJ gene. From the multiplex PCR reads, TCRdb called clonotypes with MiXCR, one entry per CDR3 protein. The data show about 24,000 distinct CDR3 sequences, with about 36% seen just once and less than 70% held by the top ten. The V end was cut by 4 bases, the J end by 2 bases, with 5 bases between. CDR3 length: 12 residues. In germline, CDR1 is DFQATT, CDR2 SNEGSKA (reference sequence). This clonotype was found many times. The input for sequencing was PBMCs, taken before or after stereotactic body radiation therapy (not recorded which). The clonotype originates from a donor of 50 years or more with non-small cell lung cancer. This sequence joins TRBV20-1 and TRBJ2-2, with D uncertain. DNA of the CDR3: TGCAGTGCTAAGGATAACACCGGGGAGCTGTTTTTT. Translation: CSAKDNTGELFF.